This passage covers 2 T cell receptor beta chains from one sample sequenced in a study of CD8+ T cells in alopecia areata. Indicated treatment: oral pan-JAK inhibitor, 5-10 mg twice daily. RNA was isolated and reverse transcribed to cDNA, the sequencing template. Some clones are missing from TCRdb's copy, which holds only in-frame ones; the method was immunoSEQ multiplex PCR. Of fewer than 110,000 clones in the sample, less than 90% were seen once. The sequences come from CD8+ T cells sorted from blood, collected at week 24, from a patient treated with tofacitinib. These receptors were collected from a human donor with alopecia areata.

This chain connects TRBV13 to TRBJ1-5; D unresolved. The V end lost 1 base, the J end lost 4 bases, and 5 bases lay between the germline ends. The CDR3 covers 13 residues. Germline loops: CDR1 PRHDT, CDR2 FYEKMQ (reference sequence). DNA of the CDR3: TGTGCCAGCAGCTTAGATAGGAATCAGCCCCAGCATTTT. Its translation is CASSLDRNQPQHF. Complete variable domain (other parts from reference TRBV13 and TRBJ1-5): AAGVIQSPRHLIKEKRETATLKCYPIPRHDTVYWYQQGPGQDPQFLISFYEKMQSDKGSIPDRFSAQQFSDYHSELNMSSLELGDSALYFCASSLDRNQPQHFGDGTRLSIL.

This chain uses TRBV7-9 with TRBJ1-2; TRBD1 might be the D (6 bases). Germline V gene lookup returns CDR1 SEHNR and CDR2 FQNEAQ (reference sequence). This CDR3 region has 16 residues. Trimming removed 4 bases from V and 6 bases from J, with 21 bases in between. The CDR3 is CASSSTPPGASDGYTF. In DNA, the CDR3 is TGTGCCAGCAGCTCCACGCCCCCAGGGGCTAGCGATGGCTACACCTTC.